Below are 32 T cell receptor beta chains sequenced from a single sample in a study of metastatic and nonmetastatic thyroid tumors. TCRdb re-clonotyped the PCR reads through MiXCR. The sample holds under 35,000 clones, about 15% seen once. Patients were all untreated before their thyroid surgery. Sequenced material: blood. These receptors were collected from a female donor with papillary thyroid cancer or a benign thyroid nodule (not recorded which). Some clones in this sample may be carry-over from other donors' samples.

This clone was recorded at least ten times. The chain combines TRBV6-1 with TRBJ2-3, with D possibly being TRBD1 (6 bases). This CDR3 has 14 amino acids. Germline V gene lookup returns CDR1 MNHNS and CDR2 SASEGT. Trimming took 2 bases from V and 6 from J, leaving 12 bases between them. Here the CDR3 reads CASSEPTGLDTQYF. CDR3 nucleotide sequence: TGTGCCAGCAGTGAACCGACAGGTTTGGATACGCAGTATTTT.

Only a few counts were recorded for this clone. This chain links TRBV6-4 with TRBJ2-2; 13 bases map to TRBD2. With V trimmed by 6 bases and J by 1 base, 2 bases remained unmatched. The CDR3 is 16 amino acids. Germline V gene sequence: CDR1 MRHNA, CDR2 SNTAGT. In DNA, the CDR3 is TGTGCCAGCAGCAGGACTAGCGGGGGGAACACCGGGGAGCTGTTTTTT. This codes for CASSRTSGGNTGELFF.

Turning to this clone: A junction boundary mismatches the germline segment, possibly from a read error. The V and J genes are TRBV5-5 and TRBJ1-4; D remains ambiguous. The CDR3 is 16 residues long. Germline V CDR1 and CDR2: SGHKS, YYEKEE (reference sequence). The CDR3 loop is CASSSCGGGSNDKLFF. The CDR3 region has the DNA TGTGCCAGCAGCTCCTGCGGTGGTGGATCTAATGATAAACTGTTTTTT.

This clone appeared many times. The chain carries TRBV28 and TRBJ1-2, with D unresolved. The germline CDR1 and CDR2 sequences are MDHEN and SYDVKM. This CDR3 has 10 amino acids. V was pared by 6 bases and J by 3 bases, with 2 bases between. In nucleotides, the CDR3 is TGTGCCAGCAGCGACTATGGCTACACCTTC. Its protein product is CASSDYGYTF.

This clone was picked up a small number of times. The chain carries TRBV6-1 and TRBJ2-7; D uncertain. CDR3 length: 11 residues. V gave up 4 bases and J gave up 3 bases, with 4 bases separating them. The germline V gene has CDR1 MNHNS and CDR2 SASEGT. CDR3 nucleotide sequence: TGTGCCAGCAGTGGGCACTACGAGCAGTACTTC. This sequence encodes CASSGHYEQYF.

This clone was seen only once. J is TRBJ1-1 and V is TRBV5-1; D is undetermined. The CDR3 has 13 residues. CDR1 SGHRS and CDR2 YFSETQ come from the germline V gene. Trimming cost V 3 bases and J 3 bases, with 9 bases left between them. CDR3 in DNA: TGCGCCAGCAGCTCTGATGGGTACACTGAAGCTTTCTTT. It encodes CASSSDGYTEAFF.

This clone showed up many times. The chain employs TRBV14 and TRBJ1-6, with D maybe TRBD1 (6 bases). The CDR3 has 17 residues. In germline, CDR1 is SGHDN, CDR2 FVKESK. Trimming cost V 1 base and J 5 bases, with 15 bases left between them. CDR3 sequence: CASSQGYRDIDNSPLHF. CDR3 nucleotide sequence: TGTGCCAGCAGCCAAGGATACCGGGACATCGATAATTCACCCCTCCACTTT.

This clone has at least ten counts. The rearrangement uses TRBV7-9 and TRBJ2-5; 7 positions agree with TRBD1. CDR1 and CDR2 from the germline V gene are SEHNR and FQNEAQ (reference sequence). The J segment lost 9 bases and the V segment lost 3 bases, leaving 7 bases of the junction unmatched. The CDR3 extends over 13 amino acids. CDR3 amino acids: CASSFSDQGAQYF. The CDR3 DNA reads as TGTGCCAGCAGCTTCAGTGACCAGGGGGCCCAGTACTTC.

This clone was counted many times. The CDR3: CASSQEERGGDTQYF. The CDR3 DNA sequence: TGTGCCAGCAGCCAAGAGGAAAGGGGAGGAGATACGCAGTATTTT. The chain is built from TRBV3-1 and TRBJ2-3, with a possible D match to TRBD2 (6 bases). Between the trimmed V and J ends, which lost 0 bases and 5 bases, there was a span of 12 bases. Germline V gives CDR1 LGHDT, CDR2 YNNKEL (reference sequence). This CDR3 region has 15 residues.

This chain's CDR3 is CASSPGPRVYTQYF. The CDR3 DNA follows: TGTGCCAGCAGTCCGGGACCTCGCGTATATACGCAGTATTTT. The chain combines TRBV28 with TRBJ2-3; D possibly matches TRBD1 or TRBD2 (5 bases each). V shed 5 bases and J shed 7 bases, with 16 bases lying between them. The germline gives CDR1 MDHEN, CDR2 SYDVKM. The CDR3 contains 14 residues.

Ten or more counts support this clone. Mismatch with germline at one junction end may stem from a read error. This chain uses TRBV12-3 or TRBV12-4 with TRBJ2-1; TRBD2 is a possible D gene (7 bases). There are 13 residues in the CDR3. The CDR3 coding sequence is TGTGCCAGCAGGACCGTTTCGGGGGGCGCAACGCTCTTC. Encoded protein: CASRTVSGGATLF.

This clone was observed many times. The chain uses TRBV7-2 and TRBJ2-2; D perhaps matches TRBD2 (6 bases). Germline V CDR1 and CDR2: SGHTA, FQGNSA. The V and J ends lost 8 bases and 0 bases respectively, with 7 bases between them. The length of the CDR3 is 13 residues. The CDR3 spells CASGRPNTGELFF. The CDR3 DNA reads as TGTGCCAGCGGGAGGCCGAACACCGGGGAGCTGTTTTTT.

This clone was detected ten times or more. Other DNA sequences within the sample encode an identical CDR3. The chain has TRBV3-1 and TRBJ1-6, with D perhaps TRBD1 (5 bases). The CDR3 length is 15 residues. V lost 0 bases to trimming and J lost 8 bases, with 11 bases between them. Germline CDR1 and CDR2: LGHDT and YNNKEL (reference sequence). For the CDR3, the DNA is TGTGCCAGCAGCCAAGAATGGCAGGGCGATTCACCCCTCCACTTT. This translates into CASSQEWQGDSPLHF. Combining the CDR3 with reference TRBV3-1 and TRBJ1-6 gives the whole variable domain DTAVSQTPKYLVTQMGNDKSIKCEQNLGHDTMYWYKQDSKKFLKIMFSYNNKELIINETVPNRFSPKSPDKAHLNLHINSLELGDSAVYFCASSQEWQGDSPLHFGNGTRLTVT.

This clone was seen at least ten times. The chain joins TRBV10-1 to TRBJ2-1; 7 nucleotides agree with TRBD1. This CDR3 is built from 14 residues. V shed 6 bases, J shed 0 bases, and the junction held 2 bases outside the gene matches. Looked up from germline, CDR1 is WNHNN and CDR2 is SYGVQD (reference sequence). DNA for the CDR3: TGCGCCAGCAGCCGGGACAGCTCCTACAATGAGCAGTTCTTC. It is translated as CASSRDSSYNEQFF.

In its sample, this clone was seen a few times. The CDR3 coding sequence is TGTGCCAGCAGTTTATCCCGGGACAGCTTTGCAGAAAGGGAGACCCAGTACTTC. Translation: CASSLSRDSFAERETQYF. This chain uses TRBV12-3 or TRBV12-4 with TRBJ2-5; 7 bases are shared with TRBD1. The CDR3 contains 18 residues. The trim removed 2 bases at V and 5 bases at J, leaving 17 bases unmatched.

The table lists this clone with many counts. The chain employs TRBV6-1 and TRBJ2-4, with a weak D call TRBD2 (5 bases). The CDR3 has 13 amino acids. Trimming took off 3 bases at V and 7 bases at J, with 10 bases between the two ends. The V gene's germline CDR1 is MNHNS and CDR2 SASEGT. In nucleotides, the CDR3 is TGTGCCAGCAGTGATAATTGGAGGAACATTCAGTACTTC. Encoded protein: CASSDNWRNIQYF.

Many counts were recorded for this clone. The genes are TRBV7-2 and TRBJ2-1; no reliable D call. With 1 base removed from V and 5 bases from J, the gap between germline ends came to 6 bases. The V gene's germline CDR1 is SGHTA and CDR2 FQGNSA. The CDR3 totals 13 residues. CDR3 residues: CASSLDQNNEQFF. CDR3 in DNA: TGTGCCAGCAGCTTAGATCAGAACAATGAGCAGTTCTTC.

There are many counts of this clone. The chain links TRBV11-3 to TRBJ2-3; 12 nucleotides align to TRBD2. Per the germline V gene, CDR1 is SGHNT and CDR2 is YENEEA. J gave up 3 bases and V 1 base, and 5 bases lay outside the gene matches. The CDR3 is made up of 17 amino acids. Here the CDR3 reads CASSLGVLAGGTDTQYF. The CDR3 DNA reads TGTGCCAGCAGCTTAGGTGTCCTAGCGGGGGGGACAGATACGCAGTATTTT.

This clone was seen at least ten times. This chain links TRBV6-1 with TRBJ1-4; D not certain. V was pared by 6 bases and J by 8 bases, with 13 bases between. Germline V CDR1 and CDR2: MNHNS, SASEGT. There are 13 residues in the CDR3. The CDR3 sequence: CASRSNGMEKLFF. The CDR3 DNA sequence: TGTGCCAGCAGGTCAAACGGGATGGAAAAACTGTTTTTT.

J is TRBJ2-7 and V is TRBV20-1, with 11 bases identical to TRBD2. V was pared by 2 bases and J by 7 bases, with 10 bases of the junction left unmatched. The CDR3 totals 15 residues. The germline V gene has CDR1 DFQATT and CDR2 SNEGSKA (reference sequence). The CDR3: CSARSASGRFGEQYF. The CDR3 DNA is TGCAGTGCTAGATCGGCTAGCGGGAGGTTCGGGGAGCAGTACTTC.

In this sample, this clone turned up a few times. Here the CDR3 DNA reads TGTGCCAGCAGTTCATATACGCAGTATTTT. Encoded protein: CASSSYTQYF. The rearrangement joins TRBV28 to TRBJ2-3; no clear D gene. CDR3 length: 10 amino acids. The V end lost 4 bases, the J end lost 7 bases, and 3 bases lay between the germline ends. CDR1 MDHEN and CDR2 SYDVKM come from the germline V gene.

The sample holds many counts of this clone. This chain joins TRBV5-1 and TRBJ2-2; D is unresolved. The germline CDR1 and CDR2 sequences are SGHRS and YFSETQ. Trimming pared 0 bases from V and 0 bases from J, leaving 9 bases between. This CDR3 has 16 amino acids. CDR3: CASSLDAATNTGELFF. The CDR3 coding sequence is TGCGCCAGCAGCTTGGATGCGGCGACGAACACCGGGGAGCTGTTTTTT.

V usage is TRBV5-1 and J usage is TRBJ2-1; the D gene is possibly TRBD1 (5 bases). Trimming removed 0 bases at V and 7 bases at J, with 11 bases between. Germline V lookup: CDR1 SGHRS, CDR2 YFSETQ. The CDR3 is 14 residues long. The CDR3 DNA follows: TGCGCCAGCAGCTTGGTATCAGGGATTAATGAGCAGTTCTTC. Translated: CASSLVSGINEQFF.

The table lists this clone with many counts. This chain joins TRBV20-1 and TRBJ2-5; unclear D gene. V lost 3 bases to trimming and J lost 2 bases, with 10 bases between them. The CDR3 spans 13 residues. Per the germline V gene, CDR1 is DFQATT and CDR2 is SNEGSKA (reference sequence). CDR3 nucleotides: TGCAGTGCTAGCTCGGGTTCGCAAGAGACCCAGTACTTC. As protein: CSASSGSQETQYF.

The rearrangement links TRBV5-6 to TRBJ1-2; 8 bases fit TRBD1. V was clipped by 2 bases and J by 6 bases; unmatched bases: 6. The CDR3 totals 14 residues. Per the germline V gene, CDR1 is SGHDT and CDR2 is YYEEEE. The CDR3 DNA sequence: TGTGCCAGCAGCTTACGACAGGGGATGAATGGCTACACCTTC. Its protein product is CASSLRQGMNGYTF.

J is TRBJ1-2 and V is TRBV28, with D hard to call. The ends were cut back, 4 bases at V and 4 bases at J, with 7 bases in the middle. The CDR3 covers 12 residues. Germline-derived CDR1 and CDR2 are MDHEN and SYDVKM. Written as DNA, the CDR3 is TGTGCCAGCAGTTCAGAGACCTATGGCTACACCTTC. Encoded protein: CASSSETYGYTF.

V is TRBV28 and J is TRBJ2-5; 7 nucleotides agree with TRBD1. The end of the DNA fits TRBJ2-1 better, so the J call may be wrong. Germline lookup yields CDR1 MDHEN and CDR2 SYDVKM. The CDR3 runs to 16 residues. The CDR3 coding sequence is TGTGCCAGCAGTCCAAAGGACAGGACCTTGGTGGAGAGCCAGTTCTTC. Protein: CASSPKDRTLVESQFF.

This clone was seen at least ten times. The genes are TRBV5-1 and TRBJ1-6; weak D call: TRBD1 (6 bases). The CDR3 totals 15 residues. V shed 4 bases and J shed 5 bases, with 13 bases lying between them. Germline values: CDR1 SGHRS, CDR2 YFSETQ. The CDR3 DNA reads as TGCGCCAGCAGCCGACAGGCGAATGATAATTCACCCCTCCACTTT. This sequence encodes CASSRQANDNSPLHF.

Many counts were recorded for this clone. The chain recombines TRBV5-6 with TRBJ2-5; D not certain. V shed 0 bases and J shed 5 bases, with 11 bases lying between them. Germline V gene lookup returns CDR1 SGHDT and CDR2 YYEEEE. The CDR3 is 14 residues long. In nucleotides, the CDR3 is TGTGCCAGCAGCTTGGGCAGGCGGTGGGAGACCCAGTACTTC. This translates into CASSLGRRWETQYF.

In this sample, this clone turned up a few times. The junction does not match germline at one end; this may be a read error. The V and J genes are TRBV27 and TRBJ1-1; D is possibly TRBD1 (6 bases). The germline V gene has CDR1 MNHEY and CDR2 SMNVEV (reference sequence). There are 17 residues in the CDR3. The CDR3 region is CTSSFSGQRFMNTEAFF. The CDR3, as DNA: TGCACCAGCAGTTTCTCTGGACAGCGTTTCATGAACACTGAAGCTTTCTTT.

This clone was counted a few times. The junction shows a germline mismatch at one end, possibly a read error. The chain is built from TRBV12-3 or TRBV12-4 and TRBJ1-2; D may be TRBD1 (6 bases). This CDR3 is built from 15 residues. The CDR3 DNA is TGTGCCAGAAGTTTCCGCCCAAACAGGGAGGAGGGCTACGCCTTC. Translation gives CARSFRPNREEGYAF.

This clone was picked up one time. Because the CDR3 is missing its conserved closing phenylalanine or tryptophan, this is likely a read error. The gene calls are TRBV12-3 or TRBV12-4 and TRBJ1-6; D is possibly TRBD1 (5 bases). CDR3 length equals 13 residues. The CDR3 DNA sequence: TGTCCCACCAGCGGACATGCTAATTCACCCCTCCACTTA. Its translation: CPTSGHANSPLHL.